The 22 T cell receptor beta chains listed next were all sequenced from one sample in a study of cytomegalovirus exposure and HLA in healthy donors. The PCR used 60 Vbeta and 13 Jbeta primers. Profiled with immunoSEQ multiplex PCR; TCRdb holds only in-frame clones, not every one. The table lists approximately 170,000 clones, over 80% of them singletons. Sequencing was done on a sample of PBMCs. The source of these receptors is a boy aged 2-9 years in good health and CMV-seronegative.

The rearrangement joins TRBV7-9 to TRBJ2-5; maybe TRBD1 (6 bases). V was pared by 5 bases and J by 2 bases, with 9 bases between. Germline loops: CDR1 SEHNR, CDR2 FQNEAQ (reference sequence). The CDR3 extends over 13 amino acids. The CDR3 sequence: CASSRTDQETQYF. The CDR3 DNA reads as TGTGCCAGCAGCCGGACAGATCAAGAGACCCAGTACTTC. Using reference TRBV7-9 and TRBJ2-5 for the parts outside the CDR3, the full variable domain is DTGVSQNPRHKITKRGQNVTFRCDPISEHNRLYWYRQTLGQGPEFLTYFQNEAQLEKSRLLSDRFSAERPKGSFSTLEIQRTEQGDSAMYLCASSRTDQETQYFGPGTRLLVL.

This chain joins TRBV27 and TRBJ2-7; 9 bases are shared with TRBD2. The V and J ends lost 4 bases and 7 bases, in that order; junction bases with no gene match: 11. The germline V gene has CDR1 MNHEY and CDR2 SMNVEV (reference sequence). This CDR3 is 15 amino acids long. In DNA, the CDR3 is TGTGCCAGCAGTTCGGCCGGCGGGAGGGCCTGGGAGCAGTACTTC. This sequence encodes CASSSAGGRAWEQYF.

V gene TRBV30 combines with J gene TRBJ2-5; the D gene is possibly TRBD1 (5 bases). Between the trimmed V and J ends, which lost 3 bases and 5 bases, there was a span of 16 bases. Germline values: CDR1 GTSNPN, CDR2 SVGIG (reference sequence). The CDR3 extends over 14 amino acids. DNA of the CDR3: TGTGCCTGGAGGTTCATGGGGCCCATGGAGACCCAGTACTTC. It is translated as CAWRFMGPMETQYF.

CDR3 nucleotides: TGTGCCAGCAGCTTAGGTCATAGGAGGGCTGGGGCCAACGTCCTGACTTTC. Amino acid sequence: CASSLGHRRAGANVLTF. This chain uses TRBV13 with TRBJ2-6, with a tentative D call TRBD2 (6 bases). CDR3 length: 17 amino acids. Trimming cost V 0 bases and J 2 bases, with 11 bases left between them. The germline gives CDR1 PRHDT, CDR2 FYEKMQ (reference sequence).

The chain has TRBV5-6 and TRBJ2-1, with TRBD2 identical over 8 bases. The germline V gene has CDR1 SGHDT and CDR2 YYEEEE. V gave up 1 base and J gave up 7 bases; unmatched junction bases: 7. CDR3 length: 15 amino acids. The CDR3 DNA is TGTGCCAGCAGCTTGATTTCGGGAGGGTCGAATGAGCAGTTCTTC. Its protein is CASSLISGGSNEQFF.

The V gene is TRBV12-5, the J gene TRBJ2-3, with a tentative D call TRBD1 (6 bases). CDR1 is LGHNT, CDR2 FRNRAP, per germline. The CDR3 length is 14 residues. V lost 5 bases and J lost 1, with 10 bases in between. CDR3 sequence (DNA): TGTGCTAGTGGTCATAACAGGGGCACAGATACGCAGTATTTT. Residues: CASGHNRGTDTQYF.

The chain recombines TRBV5-4 with TRBJ2-5; 13 nucleotides align to TRBD2. In germline, CDR1 is SGHNT, CDR2 YYREEE (reference sequence). With 0 bases clipped from V and 11 bases from J, the junction kept 7 bases outside the gene matches. The CDR3 runs to 15 residues. The CDR3 loop is CASSLVLAGGLEQYF. In DNA, the CDR3 is TGTGCCAGCAGCTTGGTACTAGCGGGAGGGCTGGAGCAGTACTTC.

J is TRBJ1-1 and V is TRBV29-1; possible D gene TRBD1, 5 bases. Trimming removed 6 bases at V and 7 bases at J, with 18 bases between. The V gene's germline CDR1 is SQVTM and CDR2 ANQGSEA. This CDR3 has 13 amino acids. The CDR3 region is CSVAGMLSGEAFF. The CDR3, as DNA: TGCAGCGTAGCAGGGATGCTGAGTGGTGAAGCTTTCTTT.

The V call is TRBV5-8, the J call TRBJ2-4, with a tentative D call TRBD1 (6 bases). Germline values: CDR1 SGHTS, CDR2 YDEGEE. This CDR3 has 17 residues. V was pared by 3 bases and J by 0 bases, with 16 bases between. The CDR3 nucleotides are TGTGCCAGCAGCTCCGCCGGGACAACCTTAGCCAAAAACATTCAGTACTTC. Translation: CASSSAGTTLAKNIQYF.

The chain is built from TRBV7-9 and TRBJ2-1; D is possibly TRBD1 (5 bases). This CDR3 comprises 14 residues. The V gene's germline CDR1 is SEHNR and CDR2 FQNEAQ (reference sequence). V lost 7 bases to trimming and J lost 7 bases, with 17 bases between them. The CDR3: CASTPPTGRNEQFF. The CDR3 nucleotides are TGTGCCAGCACCCCCCCAACAGGTCGGAATGAGCAGTTCTTC.

The table lists this clone with a count of one. The chain couples TRBV30 to TRBJ2-5; maybe TRBD2 (5 bases). Trimming shortened V by 4 bases and J by 4 bases, and 10 bases separated the two germline ends. The CDR3 contains 12 residues. Germline V CDR1 and CDR2: GTSNPN, SVGIG (reference sequence). Here the CDR3 reads CAWNRRGETQYF. CDR3 in DNA: TGTGCCTGGAACCGACGGGGAGAGACCCAGTACTTC.

The V call is TRBV7-2, the J call TRBJ1-4; no reliable D call. The CDR3 length is 12 residues. The germline gives CDR1 SGHTA, CDR2 FQGNSA. V lost 5 bases and J 7 bases, leaving 8 bases between the germline ends. The CDR3: CASSPGGEKLFF. The CDR3, as DNA: TGTGCCAGCAGCCCTGGAGGTGAAAAACTGTTTTTT.

Here the CDR3 reads CASSLTVNPDEQYF. CDR3 nucleotide sequence: TGTGCCAGCAGCTTAACTGTGAACCCGGACGAGCAGTACTTC. The chain is built from TRBV7-9 and TRBJ2-7; D unclear. V lost 2 bases to trimming and J lost 5 bases, with 13 bases between them. The CDR3 length is 14 residues. Germline loops: CDR1 SEHNR, CDR2 FQNEAQ (reference sequence).

Worth noting for this clone: The sample holds other DNA sequences that translate to the same CDR3. The CDR3 loop is CASSLAGQANTEAFF. The CDR3 DNA reads as TGCGCCAGCAGCTTGGCCGGACAGGCTAACACTGAAGCTTTCTTT. The V and J genes are TRBV5-1 and TRBJ1-1; 7 bases align to TRBD1. The CDR3 runs to 15 residues. From germline, CDR1 is SGHRS and CDR2 YFSETQ. The junction had 4 bases not matched to a gene; V was cut back by 0 bases and J by 2 bases.

This clone is a singleton in its sample. The chain combines TRBV29-1 with TRBJ2-1, with TRBD2 identical over 12 bases. V lost 5 bases, J lost 2 bases, and 10 bases stayed unmatched. Germline CDR1 reads SQVTM; CDR2 reads ANQGSEA. The CDR3 has 17 amino acids. CDR3 residues: CSVRRRLAGEAYNEQFF. The CDR3 DNA is TGCAGCGTTCGACGACGACTAGCGGGAGAAGCCTACAATGAGCAGTTCTTC.

The rearrangement uses TRBV18 and TRBJ1-2, with TRBD1 identical over 7 bases. V trimming: 4 bases; J trimming: 6 bases; junction bases outside the gene matches: 5. The V gene's germline CDR1 is KGHSH and CDR2 LQKENI. The CDR3 loop spans 13 amino acids. The CDR3 here is CASSQQGSDGYTF. CDR3 DNA sequence: TGTGCCAGCTCACAACAGGGGTCCGATGGCTACACCTTC.

V is TRBV27 and J is TRBJ2-1; TRBD2 matches at 8 bases. The CDR3 has 20 residues. Germline V gene lookup returns CDR1 MNHEY and CDR2 SMNVEV (reference sequence). With V trimmed by 5 bases and J by 0 bases, 18 bases remained unmatched. CDR3 in DNA: TGTGCCAGCAGTCCGGAGACTAGCCGGGAGGGGATTGGCTCCTACAATGAGCAGTTCTTC. Amino acids: CASSPETSREGIGSYNEQFF.

The rearrangement joins TRBV7-9 to TRBJ2-3; D unclear. The CDR3 extends over 15 amino acids. V lost 5 bases, J lost 5 bases, and 17 bases lay in between. Per germline, CDR1 SEHNR and CDR2 FQNEAQ (reference sequence). The CDR3 sequence is CASSRSVGVVDTQYF. The CDR3 bases are TGTGCCAGCAGCAGAAGCGTTGGAGTCGTAGATACGCAGTATTTT.

The gene calls are TRBV7-9 and TRBJ2-2, with D uncertain. The CDR3 contains 14 residues. V was shortened by 5 bases and J by 1 base, with 8 bases between the two germline ends. In germline, CDR1 is SEHNR, CDR2 FQNEAQ (reference sequence). CDR3 in DNA: TGTGCCAGCAGCCCCAAGCTGAACACCGGGGAGCTGTTTTTT. Translating it yields CASSPKLNTGELFF.

The chain combines TRBV10-3 with TRBJ1-2, with 11 nucleotides matching TRBD1. V was pared by 0 bases and J by 4 bases, with 4 bases of the junction left unmatched. Germline loops: CDR1 ENHRY, CDR2 SYGVKD. The CDR3 spans 16 residues. In DNA form, the CDR3 reads TGTGCCATCAGTGAGTCTGGGACAGGGGGTAGCTATGGCTACACCTTC. It codes for CAISESGTGGSYGYTF.

The chain recombines TRBV27 with TRBJ2-7; no definite D call. In germline, CDR1 is MNHEY, CDR2 SMNVEV (reference sequence). There are 13 residues in the CDR3. V was trimmed by 3 bases and J by 2 bases, leaving 8 bases between them. The CDR3 spells CASSFGPTYEQYV. CDR3 bases: TGTGCCAGCAGTTTTGGGCCTACCTACGAGCAGTACGTC.

The V gene is TRBV2, the J gene TRBJ2-5; tentative D call: TRBD2 (5 bases). This CDR3 region has 15 residues. The V end was cut by 5 bases, the J end by 2 bases, with 15 bases between. Germline CDR1 is SNHLY and CDR2 is FYNNEI. CDR3 bases: TGTGCCAGCAGTTATCGGAACAGACTACAAGAGACCCAGTACTTC. Translating gives CASSYRNRLQETQYF. Full variable domain (outside the CDR3, taken from reference TRBV2 and TRBJ2-5): EPEVTQTPSHQVTQMGQEVILRCVPISNHLYFYWYRQILGQKVEFLVSFYNNEISEKSEIFDDQFSVERPDGSNFTLKIRSTKLEDSAMYFCASSYRNRLQETQYFGPGTRLLVL.